Listed here are 17 T cell receptor beta chains from one sample, sequenced in a study of blood T cell repertoires in COVID-19. Sequencing used immunoSEQ multiplex PCR; TCRdb keeps in-frame clones, though not all of them. The sample shows more than 150,000 clones, 80% of them seen only once. Sequenced: PBMCs or T cells enriched from blood (not recorded which). The receptors stem from a man aged 55 to 69 who had been exposed to COVID-19.

The chain has TRBV20-1 and TRBJ2-1; no clear D gene. The V end was cut by 3 bases, the J end by 2 bases, with 5 bases between. Germline V lookup: CDR1 DFQATT, CDR2 SNEGSKA (reference sequence). The CDR3 is 12 residues long. The CDR3 reads CSASPTYNEQFF. In DNA, the CDR3 is TGCAGTGCTAGTCCCACCTACAATGAGCAGTTCTTC.

This clone was detected once. This chain uses TRBV11-3 with TRBJ1-2; 7 nucleotides match TRBD1. The CDR3 length is 16 residues. The junction had 14 bases not matched to a gene; V was cut back by 5 bases and J by 5 bases. CDR1 SGHNT and CDR2 YENEEA come from the germline V gene. In nucleotides, the CDR3 is TGTGCCAGCAGCCCTATCTTCCGGACAGGATCTTATGGCTACACCTTC. Encoded protein: CASSPIFRTGSYGYTF. The full variable domain, in which reference TRBV11-3 and TRBJ1-2 provide the parts outside the CDR3, is EAGVVQSPRYKIIEKKQPVAFWCNPISGHNTLYWYLQNLGQGPELLIRYENEEAVDDSQLPKDRFSAERLKGVDSTLKIQPAELGDSAVYLCASSPIFRTGSYGYTFGSGTRLTVV.

This chain connects TRBV21-1 to TRBJ2-7; TRBD2, the D gene given by the table, was not confirmed from the DNA. TRBV21-1 is reported as a pseudogene. This CDR3 contains 15 residues. DNA for the CDR3: TGTGCCAGCAGCACTACTAGCGGGGTTAGCTACGAGCAGTACTTC. As protein: CASSTTSGVSYEQYF.

The chain is built from TRBV6-1 and TRBJ1-2; D gene unclear. CDR3 size: 13 residues. Germline CDR1 is MNHNS and CDR2 is SASEGT. The V end lost 1 base, the J end lost 2 bases, and 5 bases lay between the germline ends. The CDR3 region is CASSEGRNYGYTF. The CDR3 DNA reads TGTGCCAGCAGTGAAGGCAGAAACTATGGCTACACCTTC.

This sequence joins TRBV2 and TRBJ1-5, with D hard to call. Germline V gene data show CDR1 as SNHLY and CDR2 as FYNNEI. Trimming removed 2 bases at V and 0 bases at J, with 8 bases between. The CDR3 runs 15 residues. This chain's CDR3 is CASSESGISNQPQHF. The CDR3 bases are TGTGCCAGCAGTGAATCGGGTATTAGCAATCAGCCCCAGCATTTT.

The gene calls are TRBV7-8 and TRBJ1-2; unclear D gene. Germline-derived CDR1 and CDR2 are SGHVS and FQNEAQ. The CDR3 spans 14 residues. V was clipped by 1 base and J by 1 base, with 7 bases between them. The DNA of the CDR3 is TGTGCCAGCAGCTTAGACGGAGTTAACTATGGCTACACCTTC. As protein: CASSLDGVNYGYTF.

The chain recombines TRBV5-1 with TRBJ1-6, with D possibly TRBD1 on 6 matching bases. Germline V CDR1 and CDR2: SGHRS, YFSETQ. The V gene lost 0 bases and the J gene lost 7 bases, with 8 bases spanning the gap. The CDR3 extends over 14 amino acids. CDR3 coding DNA: TGCGCCAGCAGCTTGGCCCAGGGGAATTCACCCCTCCACTTT. This translates into CASSLAQGNSPLHF.

The V gene is TRBV12-3 or TRBV12-4, the J gene TRBJ2-3; weak D call: TRBD1 (6 bases). The V and J ends lost 7 bases and 6 bases respectively, with 11 bases between them. The CDR3 covers 12 residues. The CDR3: CASNRAGDTQYF. CDR3 sequence (DNA): TGTGCCAGCAACAGGGCAGGGGATACGCAGTATTTT.

The CDR3 loop reads CATSDPGQGRDTQYF. CDR3 nucleotide sequence: TGTGCCACCAGTGACCCCGGACAGGGGAGAGATACGCAGTATTTT. This chain uses TRBV24-1 with TRBJ2-3, with 9 bases fitting TRBD1. The CDR3 totals 15 residues. With 4 bases clipped from V and 5 bases from J, the junction kept 6 bases outside the gene matches. CDR1 and CDR2 from the germline V gene are KGHDR and SFDVKD.

This clone appeared a single time. The genes are TRBV12-3 or TRBV12-4 and TRBJ1-4, with D possibly matching TRBD1 (6 bases). V dropped 6 bases and J dropped 10 bases, with 15 bases sitting between them. The CDR3 is made up of 13 amino acids. CDR3 protein: CASRGAGEGKLFF. CDR3 nucleotide sequence: TGTGCCAGCAGGGGGGCCGGCGAGGGAAAACTGTTTTTT.

The rearrangement links TRBV2 to TRBJ1-1, with TRBD1 matching over 7 bases. Per germline, CDR1 SNHLY and CDR2 FYNNEI. The CDR3 covers 16 residues. Unmatched junction bases numbered 9, after V lost 0 bases and J lost 5 bases. The CDR3 reads CASSEALQGLGTEAFF. The CDR3 nucleotides are TGTGCCAGCAGTGAAGCTCTACAGGGGTTGGGTACTGAAGCTTTCTTT.

The chain joins TRBV28 to TRBJ1-2; 7 bases are shared with TRBD1. The V and J ends lost 6 bases and 4 bases, in that order; junction bases with no gene match: 14. This CDR3 has 16 amino acids. The V gene's germline CDR1 is MDHEN and CDR2 SYDVKM. The DNA of the CDR3 is TGTGCCAGCAGGTTGGAGGAGGGGGCGCATGGCTATGGCTACACCTTC. Protein: CASRLEEGAHGYGYTF.

This clone came up once. The CDR3, as DNA: TGTGCCAGCAGCCCGAGCGGGAGTTACTACAATGAGCAGTTCTTC. Protein product: CASSPSGSYYNEQFF. The rearrangement uses TRBV9 and TRBJ2-1, with 8 bases that match TRBD2. Unmatched junction bases numbered 6, after V lost 4 bases and J lost 3 bases. The CDR3 runs 15 residues. In germline, CDR1 is SGDLS, CDR2 YYNGEE. The full variable domain, completed using reference TRBV9 and TRBJ2-1, is DSGVTQTPKHLITATGQRVTLRCSPRSGDLSVYWYQQSLDQGLQFLIQYYNGEERAKGNILERFSAQQFPDLHSELNLSSLELGDSALYFCASSPSGSYYNEQFFGPGTRLTVL.

The chain employs TRBV4-1 and TRBJ2-7; tentative D call: TRBD2 (6 bases). Germline V gene sequence: CDR1 MGHRA, CDR2 YSYEKL. This CDR3 has 14 residues. The V end was cut by 0 bases, the J end by 3 bases, with 9 bases between. CDR3 residues: CASSQDWEVYEQYF. The DNA of the CDR3 is TGCGCCAGCAGCCAAGATTGGGAGGTCTACGAGCAGTACTTC.

V and J are TRBV5-1 and TRBJ1-6, with D hard to call. CDR1 is SGHRS, CDR2 YFSETQ, per germline. V dropped 0 bases and J dropped 8 bases, with 12 bases sitting between them. CDR3 length equals 15 residues. The CDR3 nucleotides read TGCGCCAGCAGCTTGGCCGTGCAGGCCTATTCACCCCTCCACTTT. Translation gives CASSLAVQAYSPLHF.

The chain employs TRBV6-5 and TRBJ1-1, with D possibly TRBD1 on 5 matching bases. This CDR3 spans 12 amino acids. Trimming stripped 10 bases from V and 4 bases from J, with 13 bases between. CDR1 and CDR2 (germline): MNHEY, SVGAGI. CDR3 in DNA: TGTGCCACCCAGCGGGGCAGCACTGAAGCTTTCTTT. It encodes CATQRGSTEAFF.

The chain employs TRBV7-2 and TRBJ2-5, with TRBD1 as a possible D gene (6 bases). The CDR3 is 15 amino acids. Trimming left V 3 bases short and J 4 bases short, with 15 bases between. Germline values: CDR1 SGHTA, CDR2 FQGNSA. Written as DNA, the CDR3 is TGTGCCAGCAGCTTGGGGGCCCGCCAGGTAGAGACCCAGTACTTC. Amino acid sequence: CASSLGARQVETQYF.